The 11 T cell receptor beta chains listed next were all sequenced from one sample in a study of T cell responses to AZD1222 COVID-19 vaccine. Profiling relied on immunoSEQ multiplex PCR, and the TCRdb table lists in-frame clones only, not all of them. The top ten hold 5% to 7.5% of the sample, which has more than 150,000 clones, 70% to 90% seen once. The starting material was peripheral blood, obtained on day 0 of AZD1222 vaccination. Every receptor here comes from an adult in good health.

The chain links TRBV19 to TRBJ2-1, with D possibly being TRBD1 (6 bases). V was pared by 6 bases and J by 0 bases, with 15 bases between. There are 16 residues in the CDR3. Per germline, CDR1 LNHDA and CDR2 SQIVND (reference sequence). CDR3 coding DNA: TGTGCCAGTAGGGAAGACAGGCCGAGCTCCTACAATGAGCAGTTCTTC. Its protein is CASREDRPSSYNEQFF.

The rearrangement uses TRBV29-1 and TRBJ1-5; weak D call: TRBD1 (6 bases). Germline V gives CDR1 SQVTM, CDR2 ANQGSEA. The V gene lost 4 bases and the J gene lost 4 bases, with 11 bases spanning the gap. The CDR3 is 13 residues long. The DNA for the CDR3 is TGCAGCGTTGGATGGACAGCTAATCAGCCCCAGCATTTT. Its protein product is CSVGWTANQPQHF.

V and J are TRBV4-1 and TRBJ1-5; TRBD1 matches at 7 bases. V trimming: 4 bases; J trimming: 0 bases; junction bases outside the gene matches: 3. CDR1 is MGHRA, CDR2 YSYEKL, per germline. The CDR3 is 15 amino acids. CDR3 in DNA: TGCGCCAGCAGCCCTGGACAGGATAGCAATCAGCCCCAGCATTTT. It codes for CASSPGQDSNQPQHF.

This CDR3 reads CASSEANRDEQFF. The CDR3 DNA is TGTGCCAGCAGTGAAGCAAACCGGGATGAGCAGTTCTTC. The V call is TRBV2, the J call TRBJ2-1; D is ambiguous. Germline V lookup: CDR1 SNHLY, CDR2 FYNNEI. The CDR3 has 13 amino acids. V gave up 0 bases and J gave up 8 bases, with 8 bases separating them. Using reference TRBV2 and TRBJ2-1 for the parts outside the CDR3, the full variable domain is EPEVTQTPSHQVTQMGQEVILRCVPISNHLYFYWYRQILGQKVEFLVSFYNNEISEKSEIFDDQFSVERPDGSNFTLKIRSTKLEDSAMYFCASSEANRDEQFFGPGTRLTVL.

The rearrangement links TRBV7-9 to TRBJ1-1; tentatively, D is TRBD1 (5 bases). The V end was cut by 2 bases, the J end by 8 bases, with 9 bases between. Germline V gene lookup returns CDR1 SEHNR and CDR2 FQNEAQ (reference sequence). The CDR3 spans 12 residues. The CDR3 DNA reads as TGTGCCAGCAGCTTAACCAACAGGGAAGCTTTCTTT. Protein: CASSLTNREAFF.

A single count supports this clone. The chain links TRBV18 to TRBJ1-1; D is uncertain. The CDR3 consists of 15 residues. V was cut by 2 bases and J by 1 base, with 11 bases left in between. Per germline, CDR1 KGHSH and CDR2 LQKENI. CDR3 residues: CASSPISTANTEAFF. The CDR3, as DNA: TGTGCCAGCTCACCAATTTCAACAGCGAACACTGAAGCTTTCTTT.

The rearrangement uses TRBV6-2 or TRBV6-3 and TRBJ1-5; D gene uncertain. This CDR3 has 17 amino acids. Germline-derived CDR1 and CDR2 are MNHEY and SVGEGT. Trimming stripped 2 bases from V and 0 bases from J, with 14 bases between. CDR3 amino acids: CASSYEGRGSSNQPQHF. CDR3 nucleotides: TGTGCCAGCAGTTACGAGGGCCGGGGTTCTAGCAATCAGCCCCAGCATTTT.

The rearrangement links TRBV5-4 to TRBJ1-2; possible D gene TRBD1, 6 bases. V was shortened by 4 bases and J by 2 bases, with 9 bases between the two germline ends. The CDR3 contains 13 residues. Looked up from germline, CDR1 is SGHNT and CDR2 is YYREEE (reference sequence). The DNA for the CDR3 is TGTGCCAGCAGCGCGGACAGAAACTATGGCTACACCTTC. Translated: CASSADRNYGYTF.

The CDR3 DNA sequence: TGCGCCAGCAGCACATCTAGCGGAATTCAAGAGACCCAGTACTTC. Its translation: CASSTSSGIQETQYF. The chain combines TRBV5-1 with TRBJ2-5; 7 bases agree with TRBD2. Germline V CDR1 and CDR2: SGHRS, YFSETQ. The CDR3 consists of 15 residues. The J segment lost 2 bases and the V segment lost 4 bases, leaving 8 bases of the junction unmatched. The whole variable domain, remainder taken from reference TRBV5-1 and TRBJ2-5, is KAGVTQTPRYLIKTRGQQVTLSCSPISGHRSVSWYQQTPGQGLQFLFEYFSETQRNKGNFPGRFSGRQFSNSRSEMNVSTLELGDSALYLCASSTSSGIQETQYFGPGTRLLVL.

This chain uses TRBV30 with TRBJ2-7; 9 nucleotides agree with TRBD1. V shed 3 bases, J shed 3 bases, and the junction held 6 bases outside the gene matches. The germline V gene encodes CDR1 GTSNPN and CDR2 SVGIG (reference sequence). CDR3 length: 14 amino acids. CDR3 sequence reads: CAWRGVGQGYEQYF. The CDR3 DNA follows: TGTGCCTGGAGGGGAGTGGGACAGGGCTACGAGCAGTACTTC.

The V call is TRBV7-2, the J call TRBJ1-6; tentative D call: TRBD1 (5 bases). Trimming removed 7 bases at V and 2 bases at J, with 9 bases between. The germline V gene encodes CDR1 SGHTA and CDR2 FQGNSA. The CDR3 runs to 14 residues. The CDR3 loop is CASMGVTYNSPLHF. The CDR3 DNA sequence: TGTGCCAGCATGGGGGTAACCTATAATTCACCCCTCCACTTT.